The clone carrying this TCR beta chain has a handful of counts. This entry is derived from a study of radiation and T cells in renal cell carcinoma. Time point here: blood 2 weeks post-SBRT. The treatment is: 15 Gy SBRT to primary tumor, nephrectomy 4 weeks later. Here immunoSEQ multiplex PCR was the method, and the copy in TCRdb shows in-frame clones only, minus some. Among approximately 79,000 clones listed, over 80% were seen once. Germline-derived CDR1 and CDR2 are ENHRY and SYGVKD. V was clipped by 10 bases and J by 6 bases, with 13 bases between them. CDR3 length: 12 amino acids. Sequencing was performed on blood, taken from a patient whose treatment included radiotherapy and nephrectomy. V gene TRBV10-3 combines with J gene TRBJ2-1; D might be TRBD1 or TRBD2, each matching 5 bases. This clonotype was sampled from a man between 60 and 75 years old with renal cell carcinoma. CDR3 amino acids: CATGTLSNEQFF. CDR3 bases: TGTGCCACCGGGACCCTAAGCAATGAGCAGTTCTTC.